This record concerns one T cell receptor beta chain sequence. Its antigen is still unknown. The CDR3 runs to 14 residues. Germline CDR1 and CDR2: KGHSH and LQKENI. Trimming pared 1 base from V and 1 base from J, leaving 4 bases between. The data belong to a study of cytomegalovirus exposure and HLA in healthy donors. Study observations and caveats: The study dropped some indistinguishable V segments, TRBV6-2 and TRBV6-3 among them. TCR beta sequences reportedly predicted the HLA-A and HLA-B alleles of most subjects accurately. Testing in vitro showed three CMV-associated chains specific for CMV antigens. The likely explanation for a cluster of highly shared sequence variants was sequencing artifact.

With 60 Vbeta and 13 Jbeta primers, the PCR was carried out. Measured with immunoSEQ multiplex PCR; TCRdb has only the in-frame clones, and not every one. The data include 65,000 to 90,000 clones; the top ten clones carry approximately 2.7%. The TCR originated in a man in his forties in good health and CMV-seronegative. Sequenced material: PBMCs. The chain joins TRBV18 to TRBJ2-2; unclear D gene. CDR3 in DNA: TGTGCCAGCTCACCACTCCAGAACACCGGGGAGCTGTTTTTT. Translated: CASSPLQNTGELFF.